This record covers a single TCR beta chain. This entry is derived from a study of T cell responses to AZD1222 COVID-19 vaccine. The germline V and J ends were trimmed by 8 bases and 1 base, with 14 bases remaining between them. The germline V gene has CDR1 SNHLY and CDR2 FYNNEI. CDR3 length: 14 residues. TCRdb's copy holds only in-frame clones and misses some; the assay was immunoSEQ multiplex PCR. Among 75,000 to 100,000 clones listed, 80% to 95% were seen once. V gene TRBV2 combines with J gene TRBJ1-1; TRBD1 is a possible D gene (6 bases). The sequencing used peripheral blood, collected 28 days after the second AZD1222 dose. This TCR was sampled from an adult who received the AZD1222 COVID-19 vaccine. This CDR3 is CASPRGQTNTEAFF. CDR3 nucleotides: TGTGCCAGCCCCCGAGGACAGACGAACACTGAAGCTTTCTTT.